This T cell receptor (beta chain) was observed in a study of molecular identifiers for immune sequencing clone quantification. Across the whole study: The replicate experiment used RNA from about 21,000 or 97,000 naive CD8 cells. This RNA was split into five aliquots, and four of them were sequenced. Regarding the study as a whole: Underestimated sizes of highly expanded clones could result from identical TCR molecules that share a barcode.

TCRdb called the PCR reads again in MiXCR, with one record for every CDR3 protein. The sample records around 470,000 distinct CDR3 sequences, about 21% being singletons. This CDR3 has 14 residues. Germline-derived CDR1 and CDR2 are SGHNT and YYREEE (reference sequence). As to this clonotype: The antigen remains unidentified. A much larger clone lies a single base off, so this may be a read error.

The chain joins TRBV5-4 to TRBJ2-2, with D perhaps given as TRBD1 or TRBD2 (5 bases each). The specimen was naive CD8+ T cells from blood, with Jurkat cell RNA spiked in. Subset specified: FACS-sorted CD8+CD4-CCR7+CD45RA+ naive T cells. This TCR came from a human donor in good health. Some libraries in this study had Jurkat cell RNA spiked in. The CDR3 coding sequence is TGTGCCAGCAGGGACGGGACCTCCACCGTGGAGCTGTTTTTT. It yields the protein CASRDGTSTVELFF. The full variable domain, rest sourced from reference TRBV5-4 and TRBJ2-2, is ETGVTQSPTHLIKTRGQQVTLRCSSQSGHNTVSWYQQALGQGPQFIFQYYREEENGRGNFPPRFSGLQFPNYSSELNVNALELDDSALYLCASRDGTSTVELFFGEGSRLTVL.